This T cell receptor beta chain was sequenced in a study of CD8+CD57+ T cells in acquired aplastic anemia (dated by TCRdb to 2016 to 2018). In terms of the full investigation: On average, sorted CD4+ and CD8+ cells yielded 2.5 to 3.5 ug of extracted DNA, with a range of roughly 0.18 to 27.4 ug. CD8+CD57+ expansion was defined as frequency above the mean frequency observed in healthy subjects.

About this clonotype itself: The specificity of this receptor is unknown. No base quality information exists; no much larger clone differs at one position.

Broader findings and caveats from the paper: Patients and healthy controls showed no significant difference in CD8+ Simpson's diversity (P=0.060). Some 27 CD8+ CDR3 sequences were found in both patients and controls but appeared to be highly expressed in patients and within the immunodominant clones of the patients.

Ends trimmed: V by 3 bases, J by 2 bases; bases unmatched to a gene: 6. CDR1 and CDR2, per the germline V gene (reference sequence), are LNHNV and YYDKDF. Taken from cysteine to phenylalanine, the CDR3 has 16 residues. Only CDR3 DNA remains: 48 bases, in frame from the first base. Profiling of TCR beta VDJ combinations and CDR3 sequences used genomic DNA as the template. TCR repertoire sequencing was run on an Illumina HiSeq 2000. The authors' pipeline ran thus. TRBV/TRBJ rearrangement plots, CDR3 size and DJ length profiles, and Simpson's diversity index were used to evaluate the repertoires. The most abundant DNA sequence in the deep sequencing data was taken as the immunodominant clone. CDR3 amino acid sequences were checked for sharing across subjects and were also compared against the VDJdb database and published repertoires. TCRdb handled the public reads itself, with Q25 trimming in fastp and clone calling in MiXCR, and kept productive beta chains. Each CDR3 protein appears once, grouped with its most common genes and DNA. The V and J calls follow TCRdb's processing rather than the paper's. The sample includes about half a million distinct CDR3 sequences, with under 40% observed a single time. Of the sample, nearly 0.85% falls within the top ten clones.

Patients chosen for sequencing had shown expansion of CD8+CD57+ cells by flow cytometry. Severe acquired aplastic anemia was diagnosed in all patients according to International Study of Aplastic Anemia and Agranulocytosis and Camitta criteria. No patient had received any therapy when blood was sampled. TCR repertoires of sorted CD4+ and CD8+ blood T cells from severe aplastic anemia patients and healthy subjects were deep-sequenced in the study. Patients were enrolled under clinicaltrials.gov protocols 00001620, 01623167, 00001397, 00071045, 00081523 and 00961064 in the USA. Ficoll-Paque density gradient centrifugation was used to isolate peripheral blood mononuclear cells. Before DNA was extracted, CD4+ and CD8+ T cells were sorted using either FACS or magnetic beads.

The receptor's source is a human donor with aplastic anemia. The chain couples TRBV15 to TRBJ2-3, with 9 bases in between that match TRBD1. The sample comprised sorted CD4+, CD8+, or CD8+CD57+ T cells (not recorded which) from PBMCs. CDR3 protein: CATSSLGQGLTDTQYF. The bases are TGTGCCACCAGCAGCTTGGGACAGGGCCTCACAGATACGCAGTATTTT.